This T cell receptor beta chain was observed in a study of cytomegalovirus exposure and HLA in healthy donors. Concerning this clone itself: The antigen remains undetermined.

Study observations and caveats: A later analysis associated 15,000 or so TCR beta sequences with HLA alleles at a 0.05 false discovery rate.

PCR employed 60 Vbeta and 13 Jbeta primers. Sequencing used immunoSEQ multiplex PCR; TCRdb keeps in-frame clones, though not all of them. The data show about 90,000 clones, approximately 90% seen once. The source of this sequence is a man between 18 and 29 years old in good health and CMV-seronegative. The specimen sequenced was PBMCs.

CDR3 DNA: TGTGCCAGCAGACCCGCGCACACAGATACGCAGTATTTT. Residues: CASRPAHTDTQYF. The V and J genes are TRBV6-5 and TRBJ2-3; D is unclear. The CDR3 loop spans 13 amino acids. Per the germline V gene, CDR1 is MNHEY and CDR2 is SVGAGI. V was pared by 6 bases and J by 2 bases, with 9 bases between.